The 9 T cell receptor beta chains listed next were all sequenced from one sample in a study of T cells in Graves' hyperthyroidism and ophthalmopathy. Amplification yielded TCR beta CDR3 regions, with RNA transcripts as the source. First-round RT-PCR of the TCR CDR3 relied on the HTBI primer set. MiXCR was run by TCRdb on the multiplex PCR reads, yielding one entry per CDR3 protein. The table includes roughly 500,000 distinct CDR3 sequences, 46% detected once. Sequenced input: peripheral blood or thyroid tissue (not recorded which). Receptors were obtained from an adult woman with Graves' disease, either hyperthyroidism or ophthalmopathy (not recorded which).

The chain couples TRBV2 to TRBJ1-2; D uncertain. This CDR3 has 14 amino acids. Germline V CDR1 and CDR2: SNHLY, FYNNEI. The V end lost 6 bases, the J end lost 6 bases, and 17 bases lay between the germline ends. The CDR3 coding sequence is TGTGCCAGCAGGGACGAATATCTTTCGGATGGCTACACCTTC. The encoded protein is CASRDEYLSDGYTF.

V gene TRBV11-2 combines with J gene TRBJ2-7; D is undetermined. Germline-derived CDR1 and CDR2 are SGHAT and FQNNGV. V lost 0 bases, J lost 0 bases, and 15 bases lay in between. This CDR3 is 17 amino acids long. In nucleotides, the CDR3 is TGTGCCAGCAGCTTAGAGATTAAGGGAAGGAGCTCCTACGAGCAGTACTTC. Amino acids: CASSLEIKGRSSYEQYF.

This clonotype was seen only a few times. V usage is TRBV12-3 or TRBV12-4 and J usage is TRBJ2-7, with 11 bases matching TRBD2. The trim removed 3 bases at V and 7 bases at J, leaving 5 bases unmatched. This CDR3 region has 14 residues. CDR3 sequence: CASSFSGRVIEQYF. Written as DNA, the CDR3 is TGTGCCAGCAGTTTTAGCGGGAGGGTTATAGAGCAGTACTTC.

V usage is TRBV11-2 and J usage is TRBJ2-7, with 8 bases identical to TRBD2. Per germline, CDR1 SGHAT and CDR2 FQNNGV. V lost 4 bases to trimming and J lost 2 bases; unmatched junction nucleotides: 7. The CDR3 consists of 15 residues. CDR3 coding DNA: TGTGCCAGCAGCTCCGTAGCGGGACGGACCTACGAGCAGTACTTC. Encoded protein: CASSSVAGRTYEQYF.

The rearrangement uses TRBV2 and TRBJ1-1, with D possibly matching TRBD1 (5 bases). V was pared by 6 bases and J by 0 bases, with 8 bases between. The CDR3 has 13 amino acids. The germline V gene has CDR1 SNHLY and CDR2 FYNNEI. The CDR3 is CASRRGMNTEAFF. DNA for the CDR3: TGTGCCAGCAGACGGGGGATGAACACTGAAGCTTTCTTT. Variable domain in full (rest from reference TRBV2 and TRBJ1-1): EPEVTQTPSHQVTQMGQEVILRCVPISNHLYFYWYRQILGQKVEFLVSFYNNEISEKSEIFDDQFSVERPDGSNFTLKIRSTKLEDSAMYFCASRRGMNTEAFFGQGTRLTVV.

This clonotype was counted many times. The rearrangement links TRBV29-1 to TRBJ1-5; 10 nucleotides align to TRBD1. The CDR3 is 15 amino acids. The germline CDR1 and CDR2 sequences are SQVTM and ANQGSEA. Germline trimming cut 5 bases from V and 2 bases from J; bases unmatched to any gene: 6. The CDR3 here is CSVRDGTGGNQPQHF. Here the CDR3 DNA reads TGCAGCGTTCGCGACGGGACAGGGGGCAATCAGCCCCAGCATTTT. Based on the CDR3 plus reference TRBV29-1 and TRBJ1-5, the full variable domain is SAVISQKPSRDICQRGTSLTIQCQVDSQVTMMFWYRQQPGQSLTLIATANQGSEATYESGFVIDKFPISRPNLTFSTLTVSNMSPEDSSIYLCSVRDGTGGNQPQHFGDGTRLSIL.

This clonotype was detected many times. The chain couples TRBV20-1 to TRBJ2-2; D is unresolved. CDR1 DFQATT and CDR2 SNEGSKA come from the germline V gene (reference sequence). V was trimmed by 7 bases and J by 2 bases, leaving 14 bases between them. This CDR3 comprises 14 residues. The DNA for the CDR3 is TGCAGTGTTGCTCTTTTGGCCAACACCGGGGAGCTGTTTTTT. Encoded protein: CSVALLANTGELFF.

Here the CDR3 DNA reads TGTGCCAGCGGTACTGGGACAGGGTTTGGAGAGACCCAGTACTTC. Translation gives CASGTGTGFGETQYF. The chain recombines TRBV2 with TRBJ2-5; 9 bases agree with TRBD1. This CDR3 is 15 amino acids long. CDR1 and CDR2 from the germline V gene are SNHLY and FYNNEI. After removal of 8 bases from V and 4 bases from J, the junction contained 11 bases not matched to a gene.

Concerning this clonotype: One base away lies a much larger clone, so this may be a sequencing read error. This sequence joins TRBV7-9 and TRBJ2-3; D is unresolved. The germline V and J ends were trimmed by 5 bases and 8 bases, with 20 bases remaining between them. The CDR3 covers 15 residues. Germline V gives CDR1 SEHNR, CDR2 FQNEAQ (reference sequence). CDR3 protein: CASSLTHDAEITQYF. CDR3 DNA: TGTGCCAGCAGCCTCACCCACGACGCAGAGATTACGCAGTATTTT.